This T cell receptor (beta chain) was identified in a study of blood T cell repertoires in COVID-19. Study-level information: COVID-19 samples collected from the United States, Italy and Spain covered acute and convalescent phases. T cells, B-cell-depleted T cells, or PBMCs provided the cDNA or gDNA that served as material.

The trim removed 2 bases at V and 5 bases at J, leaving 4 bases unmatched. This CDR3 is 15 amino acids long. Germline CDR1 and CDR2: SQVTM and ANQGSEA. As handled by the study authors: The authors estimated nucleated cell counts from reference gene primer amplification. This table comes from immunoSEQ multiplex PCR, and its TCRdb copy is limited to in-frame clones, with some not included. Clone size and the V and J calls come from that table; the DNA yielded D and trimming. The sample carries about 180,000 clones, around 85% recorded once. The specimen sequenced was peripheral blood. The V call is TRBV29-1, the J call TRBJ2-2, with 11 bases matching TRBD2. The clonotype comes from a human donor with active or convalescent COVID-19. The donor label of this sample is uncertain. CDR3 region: CSVELTSGTTGELFF. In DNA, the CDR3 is TGCAGCGTTGAATTGACTAGCGGGACGACCGGGGAGCTGTTTTTT.